Presented here are 14 T cell receptor beta chains from one specimen sequenced in a study of blood T cell repertoires in COVID-19 (TCRdb year 2020). Preparation of the library involved the immunoSEQ multiplex PCR assay. The table comes from immuneACCESS by way of TCRdb, which keeps in-frame sequences with V and J called. Part of the clones is missing from these tables; in studies checked, under half for an unresolved V gene and the rest for unknown reasons. This sample comprises over 120,000 clones, about three quarters of them detected only once. More than 1.5% of the sample comes from the top ten. Sequencing was done on a sample of peripheral blood. The receptors come from a woman between 55 and 75 years old with acute or convalescent COVID-19.

This clone was detected only once. The chain combines TRBV5-4 with TRBJ2-5; TRBD2 aligns across 9 bases. This CDR3 region has 14 residues. In germline, CDR1 is SGHNT, CDR2 YYREEE (reference sequence). The ends lost 4 bases at V and 4 bases at J; junction bases unmatched: 5. This CDR3 is CASSETSGSETQYF. As DNA, the CDR3 is TGTGCCAGCAGCGAGACTAGCGGTTCAGAGACCCAGTACTTC.

The chain combines TRBV29-1 with TRBJ2-4, with 10 bases matching TRBD2. Germline lookup yields CDR1 SQVTM and CDR2 ANQGSEA. There are 19 residues in the CDR3. Unmatched junction bases numbered 14, after V lost 3 bases and J lost 0 bases. This CDR3 reads CSVDDRLAGVVLAKNIQYF. The DNA of the CDR3 is TGCAGCGTTGACGATCGGCTAGCGGGAGTGGTTCTAGCCAAAAACATTCAGTACTTC. Together with reference TRBV29-1 and TRBJ2-4, the CDR3 gives the full variable domain: SAVISQKPSRDICQRGTSLTIQCQVDSQVTMMFWYRQQPGQSLTLIATANQGSEATYESGFVIDKFPISRPNLTFSTLTVSNMSPEDSSIYLCSVDDRLAGVVLAKNIQYFGAGTRLSVL.

The chain employs TRBV10-1 and TRBJ2-7; D is perhaps TRBD2 (6 bases). CDR1 is WNHNN and CDR2 is SYGVQD in the germline V gene (reference sequence). V shed 2 bases and J shed 4 bases, with 15 bases lying between them. This CDR3 is built from 15 residues. The CDR3 coding sequence is TGCGCCAGCAGTGAGAACGCGGGAAGGCTGTACGAGCAGTACTTC. Translating it yields CASSENAGRLYEQYF.

This clone has just one count. The rearrangement uses TRBV9 and TRBJ1-2, with 7 bases fitting TRBD1. In germline, CDR1 is SGDLS, CDR2 YYNGEE. The CDR3 runs to 19 residues. V shed 3 bases and J 3 bases; nucleotides not matched to a gene: 20. CDR3 residues: CASSATQGQGVSGDYGYTF. The CDR3 bases are TGTGCCAGCAGCGCTACTCAAGGGCAGGGGGTGTCTGGTGACTATGGCTACACCTTC.

V is TRBV7-7 and J is TRBJ2-1; 7 nucleotides match TRBD2. From germline, CDR1 is SSHAT and CDR2 FNYEAQ (reference sequence). The V gene end was trimmed by 1 base and the J gene end by 4 bases; junction bases not matched to a gene: 7. CDR3 length: 16 residues. CDR3 in amino acids: CASSLGAAGVYNEQFF. In DNA, the CDR3 is TGTGCCAGCAGCTTAGGTGCTGCGGGAGTATACAATGAGCAGTTCTTC. Variable domain in full (rest from reference TRBV7-7 and TRBJ2-1): GAGVSQSPRYKVTKRGQDVTLRCDPISSHATLYWYQQALGQGPEFLTYFNYEAQPDKSGLPSDRFSAERPEGSISTLTIQRTEQRDSAMYRCASSLGAAGVYNEQFFGPGTRLTVL.

In regard to this clone: Mismatch with germline at one junction end may stem from a read error. DNA for the CDR3: TGTGCCAGCGGTGATTATAGCAATCAGCCCCAGCATTTT. This sequence encodes CASGDYSNQPQHF. The chain recombines TRBV2 with TRBJ1-5; D gene ambiguous. The length of the CDR3 is 13 residues. Per germline, CDR1 SNHLY and CDR2 FYNNEI.

The rearrangement joins TRBV5-4 to TRBJ2-1; perhaps TRBD1 as D (7 bases). CDR3 length: 18 amino acids. Germline V gene sequence: CDR1 SGHNT, CDR2 YYREEE (reference sequence). With 5 bases removed from V and 0 bases from J, the gap between germline ends came to 21 bases. CDR3 sequence: CASSRGGGQVPSYNEQFF. The CDR3 region has the DNA TGTGCCAGCAGTAGAGGAGGGGGCCAGGTTCCCTCCTACAATGAGCAGTTCTTC. The whole variable domain, filled in from reference TRBV5-4 and TRBJ2-1, reads ETGVTQSPTHLIKTRGQQVTLRCSSQSGHNTVSWYQQALGQGPQFIFQYYREEENGRGNFPPRFSGLQFPNYSSELNVNALELDDSALYLCASSRGGGQVPSYNEQFFGPGTRLTVL.

This clone was picked up many times. This sample includes further DNA sequences coding for the same CDR3. The rearrangement uses TRBV30 and TRBJ2-7; D gene unclear. Trimming removed 0 bases from V and 3 bases from J, with 3 bases in between. The germline V gene encodes CDR1 GTSNPN and CDR2 SVGIG (reference sequence). This CDR3 has 11 amino acids. CDR3 in DNA: TGTGCCTGGAGTGTACTCTACGAGCAGTACTTC. Its protein product is CAWSVLYEQYF.

This clone was counted between two and nine times. This chain joins TRBV7-9 and TRBJ2-5; 7 nucleotides align to TRBD2. Unmatched junction bases numbered 11, after V lost 5 bases and J lost 5 bases. CDR3 size: 15 residues. CDR1 is SEHNR, CDR2 FQNEAQ, per germline (reference sequence). CDR3 in DNA: TGTGCCAGCAGCCCTCCACTGACTAGCTTTGAGACCCAGTACTTC. Translation gives CASSPPLTSFETQYF.

Only one count was recorded for this clone. The chain joins TRBV5-1 to TRBJ2-7; 10 bases map to TRBD2. V shed 4 bases and J 2 bases; nucleotides not matched to a gene: 3. This CDR3 has 14 amino acids. Germline loops: CDR1 SGHRS, CDR2 YFSETQ. The DNA of the CDR3 is TGCGCCAGCAGCGCTAGCGGGAGCCCCTACGAGCAGTACTTC. This gives the protein CASSASGSPYEQYF.

The gene calls are TRBV9 and TRBJ2-3; 7 bases map to TRBD2. J gave up 3 bases and V 0 bases, and 10 bases lay outside the gene matches. The CDR3 runs to 17 residues. Germline V lookup: CDR1 SGDLS, CDR2 YYNGEE. The CDR3 spells CASSVESSGGGTDTQYF. For the CDR3, the DNA is TGTGCCAGCAGCGTAGAGTCATCGGGAGGAGGGACAGATACGCAGTATTTT.

The J gene is TRBJ1-1, the V gene TRBV19; no reliable D call. The length of the CDR3 is 13 residues. The germline V gene encodes CDR1 LNHDA and CDR2 SQIVND (reference sequence). Trimming cost V 2 bases and J 5 bases, with 9 bases left between them. CDR3 region: CASSIRDYTEAFF. The CDR3 DNA sequence: TGTGCCAGTAGTATACGAGACTATACTGAAGCTTTCTTT.

In nucleotides, the CDR3 is TGTGCCAGCAGCTCCCCAGCGGGCGAGAGAGAGACCCAGTACTTC. Translation gives CASSSPAGERETQYF. The J gene is TRBJ2-5, the V gene TRBV5-4; possible D gene TRBD2, 6 bases. Germline V lookup: CDR1 SGHNT, CDR2 YYREEE (reference sequence). Trimming removed 3 bases from V and 4 bases from J, with 16 bases in between. The CDR3 is 15 residues long.

V usage is TRBV6-5 and J usage is TRBJ2-7, with D tentatively TRBD1 (6 bases). The germline V and J ends were trimmed by 5 bases and 1 base, with 12 bases remaining between them. The CDR3 extends over 14 amino acids. The germline CDR1 and CDR2 sequences are MNHEY and SVGAGI. This CDR3 is CASSPNDRSYEQYF. The CDR3 DNA reads as TGTGCCAGCAGTCCGAACGACAGGTCCTACGAGCAGTACTTC.